The 17 T cell receptor beta chains below all came from one sample that was sequenced in a study of CD8 T cells in Susac syndrome. RNA in amounts of roughly 0.5 to 1 ug was reverse transcribed with random hexamers. TCRdb re-analysed the immunoSEQ multiplex PCR reads in MiXCR, keeping a single row per CDR3 protein. The sample has nearly 70,000 distinct CDR3 sequences, approximately 95% seen once. Sequencing was carried out using CD8+ T cells from PBMCs. The receptors originated from a human donor in good health.

The CDR3 reads CATSDGIYGYTF. In DNA, the CDR3 is TGTGCCACCAGTGATGGGATCTATGGCTACACCTTC. The chain combines TRBV24-1 with TRBJ1-2; unclear D gene. Trimming took 3 bases from V and 4 from J, leaving 5 bases between them. The CDR3 is 12 amino acids. Germline values: CDR1 KGHDR, CDR2 SFDVKD.

The chain links TRBV6-2 or TRBV6-3 to TRBJ2-5; no clear D gene. V was shortened by 8 bases and J by 5 bases, with 12 bases between the two germline ends. The CDR3 is 12 residues long. In germline, CDR1 is MNHEY, CDR2 SVGEGT. The CDR3 is CASCRFEETQYF. The CDR3 DNA reads TGTGCCAGCTGTAGGTTCGAGGAGACCCAGTACTTC.

This clonotype has only one observation. The rearrangement links TRBV6-5 to TRBJ2-2; the D is unclear. Germline-derived CDR1 and CDR2 are MNHEY and SVGAGI. The CDR3 consists of 12 residues. Trimming removed 0 bases at V and 9 bases at J, with 5 bases between. In DNA form, the CDR3 reads TGTGCCAGCAGTTACTCGGGCAGGGAGCTGTTTTTT. Its protein is CASSYSGRELFF.

The chain combines TRBV27 with TRBJ2-1; 11 bases map to TRBD2. The V segment lost 3 bases and the J segment 3 bases; nucleotides outside the gene matches: 7. This CDR3 has 17 amino acids. From germline, CDR1 is MNHEY and CDR2 SMNVEV (reference sequence). This CDR3 reads CASSFASGGPIYNEQFF. As DNA, the CDR3 is TGTGCCAGCAGTTTTGCTAGCGGGGGGCCCATCTACAATGAGCAGTTCTTC.

V and J are TRBV29-1 and TRBJ2-7; the D is unclear. The ends were cut back, 1 base at V and 3 bases at J, with 10 bases in the middle. Germline CDR1 reads SQVTM; CDR2 reads ANQGSEA. This CDR3 region has 13 residues. CDR3 sequence: CSVEGGAIYEQYF. The DNA for the CDR3 is TGCAGCGTTGAAGGCGGCGCAATCTACGAGCAGTACTTC.

The CDR3: CASSLGTTGPEAFF. The CDR3 nucleotides are TGTGCCAGCAGCTTAGGTACGACAGGGCCTGAAGCTTTCTTT. This chain uses TRBV7-8 with TRBJ1-1; 7 nucleotides agree with TRBD1. Germline V gene lookup returns CDR1 SGHVS and CDR2 FQNEAQ. The trim removed 1 base at V and 6 bases at J, leaving 5 bases unmatched. CDR3 length: 14 amino acids.

The V call is TRBV5-6, the J call TRBJ2-5; 10 nucleotides align to TRBD2. The CDR3 is 15 amino acids. CDR1 and CDR2 from the germline V gene are SGHDT and YYEEEE. The V segment lost 0 bases and the J segment 3 bases; nucleotides outside the gene matches: 2. CDR3 bases: TGTGCCAGCAGCTTGGAAAGCGGGGGGGAAGAGACCCAGTACTTC. Amino acid sequence: CASSLESGGEETQYF. Together with reference TRBV5-6 and TRBJ2-5, the CDR3 gives the full variable domain: DAGVTQSPTHLIKTRGQQVTLRCSPKSGHDTVSWYQQALGQGPQFIFQYYEEEERQRGNFPDRFSGHQFPNYSSELNVNALLLGDSALYLCASSLESGGEETQYFGPGTRLLVL.

V usage is TRBV12-3 or TRBV12-4 and J usage is TRBJ1-3; D remains unclear. V gave up 5 bases and J gave up 0 bases, with 2 bases separating them. The CDR3 loop spans 12 amino acids. CDR3 amino acids: CASSPSGNTIYF. As DNA, the CDR3 is TGTGCCAGCAGTCCCTCTGGAAACACCATATATTTT.

This clonotype was recorded once. One end of the junction varies from germline; a read error may be responsible. The rearrangement joins TRBV29-1 to TRBJ2-5, with 11 bases fitting TRBD2. Germline V CDR1 and CDR2: SQVTM, ANQGSEA. The CDR3 runs to 15 residues. This chain's CDR3 is CSAELAGEYQETQYF. CDR3 in DNA: TGCAGCGCTGAACTAGCGGGGGAGTACCAAGAGACCCAGTACTTC.

J is TRBJ2-7 and V is TRBV15; D is perhaps TRBD1 (5 bases). V was clipped by 0 bases and J by 6 bases, with 12 bases between them. The CDR3 has 14 residues. Germline CDR1 and CDR2: LNHNV and YYDKDF (reference sequence). CDR3 sequence (DNA): TGTGCCACCAGCAGAGAAAAAAGGGGCGCCGAGCAGTACTTC. Translated, it gives CATSREKRGAEQYF.

The V and J genes are TRBV5-8 and TRBJ1-5; possibly TRBD1 for D (5 bases). Germline V lookup: CDR1 SGHTS, CDR2 YDEGEE. V shed 0 bases and J shed 0 bases, with 7 bases lying between them. The CDR3 loop spans 15 amino acids. CDR3 in amino acids: CASSLEGSSNQPQHF. DNA of the CDR3: TGTGCCAGCAGCTTGGAGGGGAGTAGCAATCAGCCCCAGCATTTT. Based on the CDR3 plus reference TRBV5-8 and TRBJ1-5, the full variable domain is EAGVTQSPTHLIKTRGQQATLRCSPISGHTSVYWYQQALGLGLQFLLWYDEGEERNRGNFPPRFSGRQFPNYSSELNVNALELEDSALYLCASSLEGSSNQPQHFGDGTRLSIL.

The genes are TRBV12-3 or TRBV12-4 and TRBJ2-4, with D possibly matching TRBD2 (5 bases). Trimming shortened V by 5 bases and J by 0 bases, and 11 bases separated the two germline ends. CDR3 length: 15 residues. The CDR3 coding sequence is TGTGCCAGCAGTCTCGGTGGAGGAGCCAAAAACATTCAGTACTTC. Translated: CASSLGGGAKNIQYF.

With respect to this clonotype: Germline and junction disagree at one end, which may indicate a read error. The V call is TRBV27, the J call TRBJ2-1; D remains unclear. Germline V gene data show CDR1 as MNHEY and CDR2 as SMNVEV (reference sequence). This CDR3 is 11 amino acids long. CDR3 amino acids: CASSSGNKQFF. The CDR3 coding sequence is TGTGCCAGCAGCTCAGGCAATAAGCAGTTCTTC.

This rearrangement joins TRBV27 to TRBJ2-4; D unclear. The V end lost 4 bases, the J end lost 8 bases, and 12 bases lay between the germline ends. This CDR3 comprises 13 residues. From germline, CDR1 is MNHEY and CDR2 SMNVEV (reference sequence). In nucleotides, the CDR3 is TGTGCCAGCAGTTCTTATTCGGACGACATTCAGTACTTC. Its protein is CASSSYSDDIQYF.

This rearrangement joins TRBV27 to TRBJ1-1; D is unclear. V lost 4 bases, J lost 8 bases, and 11 bases lay in between. The CDR3 length is 12 residues. CDR1 MNHEY and CDR2 SMNVEV come from the germline V gene (reference sequence). For the CDR3, the DNA is TGTGCCAGCAGTTCTGGATTTTCCGAAGCTTTCTTT. Translating it yields CASSSGFSEAFF.

The chain couples TRBV5-1 to TRBJ2-5, with a tentative D call TRBD1 (6 bases). Germline CDR1 and CDR2: SGHRS and YFSETQ. This CDR3 is built from 14 residues. V lost 3 bases and J 3 bases, leaving 12 bases between the germline ends. This CDR3 is CASSSGPGEETQYF. The CDR3 DNA sequence: TGCGCCAGCAGCTCGGGACCAGGGGAAGAGACCCAGTACTTC.

The rearrangement links TRBV3-1 to TRBJ2-7, with TRBD1 matching 7 bases. Germline-derived CDR1 and CDR2 are LGHDT and YNNKEL (reference sequence). Losses at the gene ends were 0 bases for V and 0 bases for J; bases not matched to a gene: 11. The CDR3 runs to 18 residues. CDR3 DNA: TGTGCCAGCAGCCAAGAAGAAGGCTGGACAGGTCTCTCCTACGAGCAGTACGTC. Its protein product is CASSQEEGWTGLSYEQYV.